Presented here are 26 T cell receptor beta chains from one specimen sequenced in a study of molecular identifiers for immune sequencing clone quantification listed by TCRdb under 2018. The method behind the library was PCR. Sequencing took place on an Illumina HiSeq 4000. TCRdb cleaned the public reads at Q25 with fastp, built clones with MiXCR and kept in-frame beta chains. CDR3 protein sequences are deduplicated, and each keeps its most common genes and DNA. Here the sample has over 600,000 distinct CDR3 sequences; approximately 20% occur a single time. Under 0.95% of the sample is in the top ten clones. The sample comprised naive CD8+ T cells from blood, with Jurkat cell RNA spiked in. This specimen's cell subset or site label, interpreted: FACS-sorted CD8+CD4-CCR7+CD45RA+ naive T cells. The receptor source for this set is a human donor in good health. Some libraries in this study had Jurkat cell RNA spiked in.

The chain links TRBV6-2 or TRBV6-3 to TRBJ2-1, with 11 bases lining up with TRBD2. The germline V gene has CDR1 MNHEY and CDR2 SVGEGT. V trimming: 2 bases; J trimming: 6 bases; junction bases outside the gene matches: 9. The CDR3 contains 17 residues. The CDR3 region is CASSYGTSGDPSNEQFF. The CDR3, as DNA: TGTGCCAGCAGTTACGGGACTAGCGGTGACCCTAGCAATGAGCAGTTCTTC.

A note on this clonotype: Being one base from a much bigger clone, this may be a read error. CDR3 nucleotides: TGTGCCTGGAGTGTAGGGGACAGTACCAGCGAGCAGTACTTC. This codes for CAWSVGDSTSEQYF. The chain has TRBV30 and TRBJ2-7; 7 bases line up with TRBD1. With 0 bases clipped from V and 6 bases from J, the junction kept 8 bases outside the gene matches. The CDR3 has 14 residues. Germline V gives CDR1 GTSNPN, CDR2 SVGIG (reference sequence).

In its sample, this clonotype was seen a few times. The chain recombines TRBV6-2 or TRBV6-3 with TRBJ2-7; TRBD2 agrees at 11 bases. Germline trimming cut 6 bases from V and 3 bases from J; bases unmatched to any gene: 7. The CDR3 has 15 amino acids. CDR1 is MNHEY and CDR2 is SVGEGT in the germline V gene. The DNA of the CDR3 is TGTGCCAGCAGACAGGGACTAGCGGATATCTACGAGCAGTACTTC. Protein sequence: CASRQGLADIYEQYF.

In its sample, this clonotype was seen many times. In nucleotides, the CDR3 is TGTGCCAGCAGTGACCGGGGAGAAGTCTACGAGCAGTACTTC. Translating gives CASSDRGEVYEQYF. The chain couples TRBV27 to TRBJ2-7, with D possibly being TRBD2 (5 bases). The length of the CDR3 is 14 residues. CDR1 is MNHEY, CDR2 SMNVEV, per germline (reference sequence). V lost 5 bases to trimming and J lost 3 bases, with 14 bases between them.

Comments on this clonotype: Sequence at one end of the junction differs from germline and may be a read error. V gene TRBV20-1 combines with J gene TRBJ1-3, with D possibly matching TRBD1 (5 bases). Germline-derived CDR1 and CDR2 are DFQATT and SNEGSKA (reference sequence). CDR3 length equals 17 residues. Written as DNA, the CDR3 is TGCAGTGCTAGAGGGTTAGGAGACAGAGTGTCTGGAGACACCATATATTTT. Encoded protein: CSARGLGDRVSGDTIYF.

This clonotype showed up many times. The V gene is TRBV7-9, the J gene TRBJ1-1, with 7 bases fitting TRBD1. Germline V gene sequence: CDR1 SEHNR, CDR2 FQNEAQ (reference sequence). V was pared by 1 base and J by 11 bases, with 7 bases of the junction left unmatched. There are 13 residues in the CDR3. CDR3 sequence (DNA): TGTGCCAGCAGCTTAGACTGGGACAGACGGGCTTTCTTT. This sequence encodes CASSLDWDRRAFF.

This clonotype showed up just once. The chain couples TRBV3-1 to TRBJ2-3; D remains ambiguous. Trimming left V 0 bases short and J 2 bases short, with 6 bases between. This CDR3 is 14 amino acids long. Germline CDR1 LGHDT, CDR2 YNNKEL (reference sequence). In nucleotides, the CDR3 is TGTGCCAGCAGCCAAGAGTTTTACACAGATACGCAGTATTTT. This sequence encodes CASSQEFYTDTQYF.

Ten or more counts support this clonotype. The genes are TRBV19 and TRBJ2-5; 11 nucleotides agree with TRBD2. The CDR3 runs 15 residues. Germline V gene data show CDR1 as LNHDA and CDR2 as SQIVND (reference sequence). The trim removed 7 bases at V and 5 bases at J, leaving 9 bases unmatched. CDR3 sequence (DNA): TGTGCCAGTACGCCGGGACTAGCGGAGCCGGAGACCCAGTACTTC. Translated, it gives CASTPGLAEPETQYF. Using reference TRBV19 and TRBJ2-5 for the parts outside the CDR3, the full variable domain is DGGITQSPKYLFRKEGQNVTLSCEQNLNHDAMYWYRQDPGQGLRLIYYSQIVNDFQKGDIAEGYSVSREKKESFPLTVTSAQKNPTAFYLCASTPGLAEPETQYFGPGTRLLVL.

The chain uses TRBV12-3 or TRBV12-4 and TRBJ2-5; 11 bases agree with TRBD2. Trimming at V came to 7 bases and at J to 4 bases, leaving 14 bases not matched to a gene. CDR3 length: 17 amino acids. The CDR3 nucleotides are TGTGCCAGCACCCTAGGAGGTAGCGGGGGGGCAGGAGAGACCCAGTACTTC. Protein: CASTLGGSGGAGETQYF.

Points on this clonotype: At one boundary the junction diverges from the germline segment, which might be a read error. This sequence joins TRBV5-1 and TRBJ1-1, with unresolved D. The CDR3 loop spans 13 amino acids. Germline CDR1 reads SGHRS; CDR2 reads YFSETQ. The CDR3 bases are TGCGCCGGCAGCTTGGGAGGCTACACTGAAGCTTTCTTT. The encoded protein is CAGSLGGYTEAFF.

This clonotype has ten or more counts. The chain recombines TRBV3-1 with TRBJ2-3; 9 bases agree with TRBD2. Per germline, CDR1 LGHDT and CDR2 YNNKEL (reference sequence). Germline trimming cut 6 bases from V and 2 bases from J; bases unmatched to any gene: 9. CDR3 length equals 16 residues. The CDR3 DNA reads TGTGCCAGCAGACACTTAGCGGGAGAGGACACAGATACGCAGTATTTT. The encoded protein is CASRHLAGEDTDTQYF.

This clonotype was seen a few times. The chain joins TRBV19 to TRBJ1-2; D not certain. The CDR3 is 15 amino acids. V was trimmed by 5 bases and J by 1 base, leaving 14 bases between them. In germline, CDR1 is LNHDA, CDR2 SQIVND (reference sequence). The CDR3 DNA sequence: TGTGCCAGTAGTTTCAAAACGGGAGGTAACTATGGCTACACCTTC. Translation gives CASSFKTGGNYGYTF.

This clonotype was seen many times. The chain couples TRBV6-5 to TRBJ1-1, with 10 bases lining up with TRBD1. The ends lost 4 bases at V and 11 bases at J; junction bases unmatched: 22. Germline V lookup: CDR1 MNHEY, CDR2 SVGAGI. The CDR3 runs to 18 residues. The CDR3 loop is CASSSPYGTGAARGLAFF. In nucleotides, the CDR3 is TGTGCCAGCAGTTCCCCTTACGGGACAGGGGCCGCGAGGGGCCTCGCTTTCTTT.

This clonotype appeared a few times. CDR3 residues: CASSQNSGGYEQYF. The CDR3 DNA sequence: TGCGCCAGCAGCCAGAATAGCGGGGGCTACGAGCAGTACTTC. The J gene is TRBJ2-7, the V gene TRBV4-1; TRBD2 aligns across 9 bases. There are 14 residues in the CDR3. V lost 3 bases and J lost 3; bases outside the gene matches: 3. Germline lookup yields CDR1 MGHRA and CDR2 YSYEKL.

About this clonotype: This may come from a read error, since a much larger clone is one base off. The chain is built from TRBV29-1 and TRBJ2-2; D is perhaps TRBD2 (7 bases). CDR1 is SQVTM and CDR2 is ANQGSEA in the germline V gene. The CDR3 has 13 residues. CDR3 in DNA: TGCAGCGTTGATGCGGGGGACACCGAGGAGCTGTTTTTT. Translating gives CSVDAGDTEELFF.

This clonotype was observed at least ten times. V and J are TRBV10-2 and TRBJ1-1; 7 bases are a match to TRBD1. The CDR3 runs to 15 residues. Trimming removed 0 bases from V and 1 base from J; junction bases left unmatched: 2. The germline V gene encodes CDR1 WSHSY and CDR2 SAAADI. The CDR3 DNA reads TGCGCCAGCAGTGAGTCCAGGGGGGCGAACACTGAAGCTTTCTTT. Translating it yields CASSESRGANTEAFF.

This clonotype occurred many times. J is TRBJ2-5 and V is TRBV23-1, with D perhaps being TRBD1 or TRBD2 (6 bases each). TRBV23-1 is an open reading frame whose function is uncertain. The CDR3 contains 14 residues. The germline V and J ends were trimmed by 4 bases and 10 bases, with 19 bases remaining between them. The CDR3 coding sequence is TGCGCCAGCAGTCGGGGGGCCAACGGAGGGGACCAGTACTTC. Protein sequence: CASSRGANGGDQYF.

This clonotype came up many times. The CDR3 reads CASSLEHMNTEAFF. In nucleotides, the CDR3 is TGTGCCAGCAGCTTAGAACACATGAACACTGAAGCTTTCTTT. The genes are TRBV7-6 and TRBJ1-1, with unresolved D. V was pared by 1 base and J by 0 bases, with 6 bases between. Germline CDR1 reads SGHVS; CDR2 reads FNYEAQ. This CDR3 contains 14 residues. Filled out from reference TRBV7-6 and TRBJ1-1, the complete variable domain reads GAGVSQSPRYKVTKRGQDVALRCDPISGHVSLYWYRQALGQGPEFLTYFNYEAQQDKSGLPNDRFSAERPEGSISTLTIQRTEQRDSAMYRCASSLEHMNTEAFFGQGTRLTVV.

There are a few counts of this clonotype. V usage is TRBV12-3 or TRBV12-4 and J usage is TRBJ2-1; D is undetermined. CDR3 length: 14 amino acids. Trimming stripped 2 bases from V and 7 bases from J, with 12 bases between. As DNA, the CDR3 is TGTGCCAGCAGTTTATGGCAGGAGAGGAATGAGCAGTTCTTC. Translated, it gives CASSLWQERNEQFF.

A few counts support this clonotype. A junction end diverges from the germline sequence, so it may reflect a read error. This chain joins TRBV6-4 and TRBJ2-2; TRBD2 matches at 7 bases. Germline V gives CDR1 MRHNA, CDR2 SNTAGT. The CDR3 spans 16 residues. CDR3 nucleotide sequence: TGTGCCAGCAGTGACCCCCCGGTAGCGTCCCGGGGGGAGCTGTCTTTT. Its protein product is CASSDPPVASRGELSF.

This clonotype was seen more than once but under ten times. The junction and the germline gene differ at one end; a read error may be behind it. The genes are TRBV27 and TRBJ2-2; possible D gene TRBD1, 6 bases. The CDR3 consists of 16 residues. Germline CDR1 MNHEY, CDR2 SMNVEV (reference sequence). CDR3 sequence (DNA): TGTGCCAGCAACGAAGTGGGGGCGGAGGTCACCCGGGAGCTGTTTTTT. Its protein product is CASNEVGAEVTRELFF.

A word on this clonotype: A clone one base away is much larger, so this may be a read error. The chain links TRBV13 to TRBJ2-2; either TRBD1 or TRBD2 may supply D (5 bases each). Germline CDR1 reads PRHDT; CDR2 reads FYEKMQ (reference sequence). This CDR3 region has 16 residues. DNA of the CDR3: TGTGCCAGCAGCTTAGAACGGGGCCGCGTCACCGGGGAGCTGTCTTTT. The encoded protein is CASSLERGRVTGELSF.

This clonotype was counted ten times or more. Written as DNA, the CDR3 is TGTGCCAGCAGTCTGGGGTATCCTGACACCGGGGAGCTGTTTTTT. This gives the protein CASSLGYPDTGELFF. The chain has TRBV28 and TRBJ2-2; unclear D gene. Per germline, CDR1 MDHEN and CDR2 SYDVKM. Between the trimmed V and J ends, which lost 5 bases and 3 bases, there was a span of 13 bases. The CDR3 has 15 residues.

This clonotype was counted between two and nine times. The gene calls are TRBV4-1 and TRBJ2-5; D remains unclear. V was shortened by 1 base and J by 0 bases, with 9 bases between the two germline ends. The V gene's germline CDR1 is MGHRA and CDR2 YSYEKL. This CDR3 comprises 15 residues. CDR3 DNA sequence: TGCGCCAGCAGCCAAGTCGACGGGTACCAAGAGACCCAGTACTTC. It specifies CASSQVDGYQETQYF.

This clonotype appeared many times. This sequence joins TRBV6-1 and TRBJ2-1; possible D gene TRBD2, 5 bases. The CDR3 covers 15 residues. Germline lookup yields CDR1 MNHNS and CDR2 SASEGT. The V end was cut by 1 base, the J end by 6 bases, with 13 bases between. The CDR3 protein is CASSEGTGFFNEQFF. The CDR3 region has the DNA TGTGCCAGCAGTGAAGGGACTGGGTTCTTCAATGAGCAGTTCTTC.

The chain uses TRBV7-9 and TRBJ2-1; 10 bases match TRBD2. Losses at the gene ends were 1 base for V and 7 bases for J; bases not matched to a gene: 7. The CDR3 is 16 amino acids. Germline V gives CDR1 SEHNR, CDR2 FQNEAQ (reference sequence). The CDR3 sequence: CASSLGAAGGANEQFF. The CDR3 DNA is TGTGCCAGCAGCTTAGGGGCAGCGGGAGGGGCAAATGAGCAGTTCTTC.